These 25 T cell receptor beta chains share one sample of origin, sequenced in a study of metastatic and nonmetastatic thyroid tumors. TCRdb re-called the PCR reads with MiXCR. This sample has about 19,000 clones, with approximately 30% found just once. Treatment of any kind had been given to no patient before thyroid surgery. Material for sequencing was adjacent normal tissue. The receptors stem from a female donor with papillary thyroid cancer or a benign thyroid nodule (not recorded which). Some clones in this sample may be carry-over from other donors' samples.

Only a few counts were recorded for this clone. The chain joins TRBV6-1 to TRBJ1-3; D is uncertain. This CDR3 is 14 amino acids long. V gave up 1 base and J gave up 4 bases, with 8 bases separating them. The germline gives CDR1 MNHNS, CDR2 SASEGT. The CDR3 spells CASSEGDMGNTIYF. CDR3 nucleotide sequence: TGTGCCAGCAGTGAAGGAGACATGGGAAACACCATATATTTT.

This clone appeared many times. V gene TRBV5-6 combines with J gene TRBJ2-3; 8 positions agree with TRBD1. Germline trimming cut 1 base from V and 7 bases from J; bases unmatched to any gene: 8. Germline V lookup: CDR1 SGHDT, CDR2 YYEEEE. The CDR3 runs 15 residues. This CDR3 is CASSLLGQGAHTQYF. DNA for the CDR3: TGTGCCAGCAGCTTGCTTGGCCAGGGGGCACATACGCAGTATTTT.

The table lists this clone with many counts. The rearrangement joins TRBV5-5 to TRBJ2-1, with a tentative D call TRBD2 (6 bases). Germline CDR1 is SGHKS and CDR2 is YYEKEE (reference sequence). Trimming removed 4 bases from V and 9 bases from J, with 17 bases in between. The length of the CDR3 is 14 residues. The CDR3 loop is CASSPGGADLEQFF. The CDR3, as DNA: TGTGCCAGCAGCCCCGGGGGTGCGGACCTTGAGCAGTTCTTC.

This clone was counted many times. The chain employs TRBV7-2 and TRBJ2-1, with D possibly being TRBD1 (6 bases). CDR1 and CDR2 from the germline V gene are SGHTA and FQGNSA. The CDR3 covers 16 residues. Trimming removed 3 bases from V and 9 bases from J, with 21 bases in between. The CDR3 DNA follows: TGTGCCAGCAGCTTGGCTCGGACAGCAGGAGTTGGTGAGCAGTTCTTC. This translates into CASSLARTAGVGEQFF.

This clone appeared a single time. The chain joins TRBV11-2 to TRBJ2-2; D call uncertain. This CDR3 comprises 16 residues. With 1 base removed from V and 1 base from J, the gap between germline ends came to 10 bases. CDR1 is SGHAT, CDR2 FQNNGV, per germline. CDR3 sequence (DNA): TGTGCCAGCAGCTTAGTTAGCTTCGGGAACACCGGGGAGCTGTTTTTT. Translating gives CASSLVSFGNTGELFF.

This chain joins TRBV28 and TRBJ1-2; 7 bases map to TRBD1. J gave up 8 bases and V 5 bases, and 5 bases lay outside the gene matches. This CDR3 is 12 amino acids long. The germline V gene has CDR1 MDHEN and CDR2 SYDVKM. This CDR3 reads CASSNKGAGYTF. The CDR3 nucleotides are TGTGCCAGCAGTAATAAGGGGGCCGGCTACACCTTC.

The chain couples TRBV30 to TRBJ2-7, with TRBD1 matching over 7 bases. This CDR3 comprises 11 residues. Germline loops: CDR1 GTSNPN, CDR2 SVGIG (reference sequence). In DNA, the CDR3 is TGTGCGTTAGGAAGGGGGCGCGAGCAGTACTTC. It specifies CALGRGREQYF. Full variable domain (missing parts from reference TRBV30 and TRBJ2-7): SQTIHQWPATLVQPVGSPLSLECTVEGTSNPNLYWYRQAAGRGLQLLFYSVGIGQISSEVPQNLSASRPQDRQFILSSKKLLLSDSGFYLCALGRGREQYFGPGTRLTVT.

By share, this clone ranks as medium-sized. The genes are TRBV6-1 and TRBJ1-2; D is unresolved. The CDR3 loop spans 14 amino acids. Trimming removed 1 base from V and 4 bases from J, with 10 bases in between. Germline V gives CDR1 MNHNS, CDR2 SASEGT. The CDR3 loop reads CASSEVGPAYGYTF. CDR3 nucleotide sequence: TGTGCCAGCAGTGAAGTTGGGCCCGCCTATGGCTACACCTTC.

By frequency in the sample, this clone is medium-sized. The chain recombines TRBV15 with TRBJ2-3; no definite D call. From germline, CDR1 is LNHNV and CDR2 YYDKDF (reference sequence). V gave up 5 bases and J gave up 3 bases, with 12 bases separating them. The CDR3 runs to 14 residues. For the CDR3, the DNA is TGTGCCACCAGCTGGGGTTTTGGGACAGATACGCAGTATTTT. This translates into CATSWGFGTDTQYF.

This clone occurred many times. The chain joins TRBV2 to TRBJ2-4; no definite D call. The V gene lost 3 bases and the J gene lost 0 bases, with 3 bases spanning the gap. This CDR3 is 13 amino acids long. The germline V gene encodes CDR1 SNHLY and CDR2 FYNNEI. CDR3 coding DNA: TGTGCCAGCAGTGACGTAGCCAAAAACATTCAGTACTTC. Protein product: CASSDVAKNIQYF.

V and J are TRBV5-1 and TRBJ1-2; 9 nucleotides match TRBD1. From germline, CDR1 is SGHRS and CDR2 YFSETQ. V lost 5 bases to trimming and J lost 5 bases; unmatched junction nucleotides: 10. The CDR3 length is 15 residues. CDR3 residues: CASSSDRGNIYGYTF. As DNA, the CDR3 is TGCGCCAGCAGTTCGGACAGGGGCAATATTTATGGCTACACCTTC.

This clone occurred many times. This chain links TRBV20-1 with TRBJ2-5; 8 nucleotides agree with TRBD1. Per the germline V gene, CDR1 is DFQATT and CDR2 is SNEGSKA (reference sequence). J gave up 4 bases and V 0 bases, and 10 bases lay outside the gene matches. The CDR3 is 16 amino acids. CDR3 sequence reads: CSARDSLDRAVETQYF. The DNA of the CDR3 is TGCAGTGCTAGAGACTCCTTGGACAGGGCTGTAGAGACCCAGTACTTC.

This clone was detected once. The junction shows a germline mismatch at one end, possibly a read error. The chain is built from TRBV11-2 and TRBJ2-7; no reliable D call. This CDR3 spans 13 amino acids. Germline V lookup: CDR1 SGHAT, CDR2 FQNNGV. CDR3 sequence reads: CASSLDRPNEQHF. The CDR3 nucleotides are TGTGCCAGCAGCTTAGATCGGCCTAACGAGCAGCACTTC.

This clone was detected only once. One end of the junction does not line up with germline, which may come from a read error. The chain carries TRBV28 and TRBJ2-7; D remains unclear. Germline CDR1 MDHEN, CDR2 SYDVKM. The CDR3 contains 11 residues. CDR3: CASSIPDEKDF. The DNA for the CDR3 is TGTGCCAGCAGTATCCCGGACGAGAAGGACTTC. Full variable domain (outside the CDR3, taken from reference TRBV28 and TRBJ2-7): DVKVTQSSRYLVKRTGEKVFLECVQDMDHENMFWYRQDPGLGLRLIYFSYDVKMKEKGDIPEGYSVSREKKERFSLILESASTNQTSMYLCASSIPDEKDFGPGTRLTVT.

About this clone: A read error is possible here, since a much larger clone lies one base away. The same CDR3 can be traced to other DNA sequences in this sample. This chain uses TRBV5-4 with TRBJ2-2, with D unresolved. In germline, CDR1 is SGHNT, CDR2 YYREEE (reference sequence). This CDR3 has 14 amino acids. CDR3 loop: CASSLRVNTGELFF. In DNA form, the CDR3 reads TGTGCCAGCAGCTTGAGGGTGAACACTGGGGAGCTGTTTTTT. The full variable domain, its missing parts supplied by reference TRBV5-4 and TRBJ2-2, is ETGVTQSPTHLIKTRGQQVTLRCSSQSGHNTVSWYQQALGQGPQFIFQYYREEENGRGNFPPRFSGLQFPNYSSELNVNALELDDSALYLCASSLRVNTGELFFGEGSRLTVL.

This chain connects TRBV5-6 to TRBJ2-2; D perhaps matches TRBD1 (6 bases). The germline gives CDR1 SGHDT, CDR2 YYEEEE. This CDR3 is 16 amino acids long. Deletions cut 3 bases from V and 1 base from J, with 13 bases between. The CDR3 nucleotides are TGTGCCAGCAGCTCTCCGACAGGAATGAACACCGGGGAGCTGTTTTTT. This sequence encodes CASSSPTGMNTGELFF.

The V gene is TRBV5-1, the J gene TRBJ2-3, with 8 bases lining up with TRBD1. From germline, CDR1 is SGHRS and CDR2 YFSETQ. V gave up 0 bases and J gave up 4 bases; unmatched junction bases: 7. CDR3 length: 16 residues. This chain's CDR3 is CASSLGVTGVADTQYF. The CDR3 DNA reads as TGCGCCAGCAGCTTGGGGGTGACAGGGGTGGCAGATACGCAGTATTTT.

This chain joins TRBV20-1 and TRBJ1-5, with TRBD1 as a possible D gene (6 bases). The CDR3 extends over 15 amino acids. Trimming shortened V by 1 base and J by 4 bases, and 14 bases separated the two germline ends. From germline, CDR1 is DFQATT and CDR2 SNEGSKA (reference sequence). In nucleotides, the CDR3 is TGCAGTGCTAGAGCCAGTTTTCAGGGGAATCAGCCCCAGCATTTT. It encodes CSARASFQGNQPQHF.

This clone has only a few counts. This chain joins TRBV6-1 and TRBJ2-1; D is tentatively TRBD1 or TRBD2 (5 bases each). Trimming stripped 6 bases from V and 5 bases from J, with 17 bases between. The CDR3 runs to 15 residues. Germline lookup yields CDR1 MNHNS and CDR2 SASEGT. CDR3 region: CASSWTADSNNEQFF. The DNA for the CDR3 is TGTGCCAGCAGCTGGACTGCCGACAGCAACAATGAGCAGTTCTTC.

This clone was seen repeatedly, ten times or more. This rearrangement joins TRBV29-1 to TRBJ2-1; the D is unclear. Deletions cut 4 bases from V and 0 bases from J, with 7 bases between. From germline, CDR1 is SQVTM and CDR2 ANQGSEA. This CDR3 comprises 13 residues. The CDR3 DNA sequence: TGCAGCGTTGTTCACACCTCCTACAATGAGCAGTTCTTC. Protein sequence: CSVVHTSYNEQFF.

V and J are TRBV2 and TRBJ2-2, with 7 bases aligning to TRBD2. The CDR3 runs to 16 residues. Germline lookup yields CDR1 SNHLY and CDR2 FYNNEI. Trimming at V came to 7 bases and at J to 8 bases, leaving 16 bases not matched to a gene. CDR3 residues: CASNGRLAALGGELFF. In nucleotides, the CDR3 is TGTGCCAGCAATGGGCGTCTAGCGGCCCTCGGGGGGGAGCTGTTTTTT.

The chain carries TRBV18 and TRBJ2-3; D is perhaps TRBD2 (5 bases). The V end was cut by 3 bases, the J end by 1 base, with 8 bases between. The CDR3 is made up of 14 amino acids. CDR1 is KGHSH, CDR2 LQKENI, per germline. This chain's CDR3 is CASSPSLGTDTQYF. The CDR3 nucleotides read TGTGCCAGCTCACCCTCACTAGGCACAGATACGCAGTATTTT.

The sample holds a few counts of this clone. The chain employs TRBV27 and TRBJ1-1; 7 positions agree with TRBD1. Germline values: CDR1 MNHEY, CDR2 SMNVEV (reference sequence). Losses at the gene ends were 5 bases for V and 11 bases for J; bases not matched to a gene: 11. The CDR3 has 13 residues. The CDR3 nucleotides read TGTGCCAGCAGTGGGGACAGTACGATTTTGGCTTTCTTT. As protein: CASSGDSTILAFF.

By its share, this clone is medium-sized. The CDR3 region is CASAVNYGYTF. CDR3 nucleotide sequence: TGTGCCAGCGCGGTTAACTATGGCTACACCTTC. This rearrangement joins TRBV2 to TRBJ1-2; D not certain. This CDR3 has 11 residues. CDR1 is SNHLY and CDR2 is FYNNEI in the germline V gene. The V and J ends lost 8 bases and 1 base respectively, with 5 bases between them.

The chain couples TRBV28 to TRBJ1-6, with 8 bases identical to TRBD1. This CDR3 contains 14 residues. Losses at the gene ends were 4 bases for V and 8 bases for J; bases not matched to a gene: 4. CDR1 is MDHEN and CDR2 is SYDVKM in the germline V gene. CDR3 DNA: TGTGCCAGCAGTTCCGGACAGGGACATTCACCCCTCCACTTT. Its protein product is CASSSGQGHSPLHF.